Below, one T cell receptor (beta chain) is given with its context. Its antigen has not been determined. No qualities accompany the bases; no much larger clone lies one base away. The sample originates from a study of blood T cell repertoires in COVID-19 (dated by TCRdb to between 2020 and 2021). About the investigation overall: Collaborator samples came from the United States, Italy and Spain and covered acute and convalescent phases of COVID-19. The dataset comprised deeply sampled blood TCRbeta repertoires from subjects exposed to, actively infected with, or recovered from COVID-19. Where HLA class I and class II types were available, the types were taken from metadata supplied by the sample provider, not from assay-based typing. The samples were drawn from two sources: the first 160 participants of the ongoing ImmuneRACE study, and over 950 subjects contributed by 6 global collaborators. The repertoires were released in a freely available public database intended as a resource for research on the immune response to SARS-CoV-2. The prospective study material was composed of cDNA or gDNA derived from T cells, B-cell-depleted T cells, or PBMCs. Nearly every sample came with metadata listing a de-identified subject ID, COVID-19 status, age in years and sex.

The immunoSEQ Assay, a bias-controlled multiplex PCR, was used to amplify TCRbeta CDR3 regions from genomic DNA. The published analysis was carried out like this. The number of nucleated cells in each sample was estimated by amplification of reference gene primers within the assay. To quantify the absolute abundance of each unique TCRbeta CDR3 rearrangement, sequence reads were collapsed and filtered. For each sample, productive Simpson clonality was calculated by taking the square root of Simpson's diversity index across productive rearrangements. TCRdb's version of the immuneACCESS table is confined to in-frame rearrangements and falls short of the full clone set. An unresolved V gene accounts for under half of the shortfall where checked; the remainder is of unknown origin. The V and J calls and clone size are taken from that table; D and trimming were inferred from the DNA. In all, the sample holds approximately 170,000 clones, and 65% to 85% of those were seen once. The ten largest clones represent 3.6% of the sample.

Enrolling through a virtual design, the prospective study's participants ranged in age from roughly 18 to 100 years and lived across 20 to 30 United States geographic areas. To assign participants to cohorts, the prospective study relied on clinical history that participants themselves reported in a screening survey and a study questionnaire. In the prospective study, whole blood, serum and a nasopharyngeal or oropharyngeal swab were collected from each participant by mobile phlebotomists. Prospective study participants could optionally give additional blood draws and questionnaires over a roughly 2-month period. Blood samples from the prospective study were shipped frozen or at room temperature prior to DNA extraction. The CDR3 runs 16 residues from the cysteine to the phenylalanine. Only the CDR3 region is kept as DNA, spanning 48 bases read in frame from base 1. CDR1 and CDR2 were assigned from the germline V gene as SGHVS and FQNEAQ. Between the V and J ends, shortened by 1 base and 0 bases respectively, the junction contains 12 bases.

Study-wide conclusions, independent of this receptor: The quantity of clinical and demographic metadata differed by source and by participant and was supplied without curation.

The sequence came from a woman aged 50 to 60 in a cohort exposed to, infected with or recovered from COVID-19 (not recorded which). Specimen: PBMCs or T cells enriched from blood (not recorded which). This sequence uses TRBV7-8 and TRBJ1-1; the D gene cannot be named for sure. The CDR3 here reads CASSLERGQLNTEAFF. The bases read TGTGCCAGCAGCTTAGAGCGGGGTCAGCTGAACACTGAAGCTTTCTTT.